The 27 T cell receptor beta chains given below trace back to one sample, sequenced in a study of Ad26.COV2.S vaccination and SARS-CoV-2 variants. As to treatment: approximately 18 received Ad26.COV2.S at low or high dose, single or two shots; 5 received placebo; per-sample allocation not given. Collection of the samples took place on day 63 after the first injection of vaccine or placebo. The repertoire was sequenced with immunoSEQ multiplex PCR; TCRdb's copy has only in-frame clones and lacks some. The repertoire has 400,000 to 500,000 clones, around 89% of them found once; the top ten carry about 3.5%. Sequenced material: peripheral blood, taken in a trial of Ad26.COV2.S vaccine versus placebo. All receptors come from a person between 18 and 65 years old who received the Ad26.COV2.S COVID-19 vaccine or a placebo.

The V call is TRBV28, the J call TRBJ2-5; 13 positions match TRBD2. Trimming removed 2 bases from V and 4 bases from J; junction bases left unmatched: 7. Germline lookup yields CDR1 MDHEN and CDR2 SYDVKM. The CDR3 totals 17 residues. CDR3 region: CASSLTSGGAFGETQYF. DNA of the CDR3: TGTGCCAGCAGTTTAACTAGCGGGGGGGCGTTTGGAGAGACCCAGTACTTC.

V and J are TRBV4-3 and TRBJ2-2; D not resolved. The CDR3 is 14 residues long. Per the germline V gene, CDR1 is LGHNA and CDR2 is YSLEER. V shed 4 bases and J shed 0 bases, with 6 bases lying between them. In DNA, the CDR3 is TGCGCCAGCAGCCTCGGAACGAACACCGGGGAGCTGTTTTTT. Protein: CASSLGTNTGELFF.

The V call is TRBV4-2, the J call TRBJ1-5; D is perhaps TRBD1 (5 bases). V gave up 4 bases and J gave up 2 bases, with 15 bases separating them. This CDR3 is built from 16 residues. Per germline, CDR1 LGHNA and CDR2 YNFKEQ. The CDR3 bases are TGTGCCAGCAGCCTAAAGGGGCAGGGAGGCAATCAGCCCCAGCATTTT. Protein product: CASSLKGQGGNQPQHF.

CDR3 sequence (DNA): TGTGCCAGTAGTCATCGTGCCCGGGACCAAAGTGAGCAGTTCTTC. Translation: CASSHRARDQSEQFF. J is TRBJ2-1 and V is TRBV19; the D call may be TRBD1 or TRBD2 (5 bases each). The length of the CDR3 is 15 residues. Trimming left V 5 bases short and J 9 bases short, with 20 bases between. Germline lookup yields CDR1 LNHDA and CDR2 SQIVND (reference sequence).

The chain is built from TRBV10-3 and TRBJ2-7; 7 bases align to TRBD1. Germline CDR1 ENHRY, CDR2 SYGVKD. The CDR3 covers 13 residues. After removal of 8 bases from V and 0 bases from J, the junction contained 4 bases not matched to a gene. Here the CDR3 reads CAIGTASSYEQYF. The CDR3 DNA reads TGTGCCATCGGGACAGCCAGCTCCTACGAGCAGTACTTC.

To note about this clone: The identical CDR3 is also encoded by other nucleotide sequences in the sample. This chain joins TRBV7-2 and TRBJ2-2, with D unclear. Trimming removed 5 bases at V and 2 bases at J, with 9 bases between. The CDR3 totals 14 residues. Germline V gene lookup returns CDR1 SGHTA and CDR2 FQGNSA. The CDR3 reads CASSTGPNTGELFF. The CDR3 DNA sequence: TGTGCCAGCAGCACCGGACCCAACACCGGGGAGCTGTTTTTT.

The chain uses TRBV7-9 and TRBJ2-3; TRBD1 might be the D (6 bases). V lost 2 bases and J 0 bases, leaving 9 bases between the germline ends. The CDR3 has 15 amino acids. Germline V gives CDR1 SEHNR, CDR2 FQNEAQ (reference sequence). CDR3 amino acids: CASSLKGGSTDTQYF. The CDR3 DNA is TGTGCCAGCAGCTTAAAAGGGGGAAGCACAGATACGCAGTATTTT. Variable domain in full (rest from reference TRBV7-9 and TRBJ2-3): DTGVSQNPRHKITKRGQNVTFRCDPISEHNRLYWYRQTLGQGPEFLTYFQNEAQLEKSRLLSDRFSAERPKGSFSTLEIQRTEQGDSAMYLCASSLKGGSTDTQYFGPGTRLTVL.

The CDR3 sequence is CASSIFGGAAETQYF. The CDR3 nucleotides read TGTGCCAGTAGTATTTTTGGCGGGGCGGCGGAGACCCAGTACTTC. The chain carries TRBV19 and TRBJ2-5; TRBD2 is a possible D gene (6 bases). This CDR3 region has 15 residues. The V end lost 3 bases, the J end lost 5 bases, and 16 bases lay between the germline ends. From germline, CDR1 is LNHDA and CDR2 SQIVND (reference sequence).

V usage is TRBV5-1 and J usage is TRBJ2-3; 7 bases match TRBD1. In germline, CDR1 is SGHRS, CDR2 YFSETQ. The CDR3 runs 14 residues. V shed 4 bases, J shed 9 bases, and the junction held 11 bases outside the gene matches. CDR3 DNA: TGCGCCAGCAGCCTACGACAGGGCCAGGTGACGCAGTATTTT. Translation gives CASSLRQGQVTQYF.

V is TRBV19 and J is TRBJ1-5; D uncertain. The CDR3 has 15 amino acids. Trimming left V 3 bases short and J 6 bases short, with 15 bases between. Germline loops: CDR1 LNHDA, CDR2 SQIVND (reference sequence). DNA for the CDR3: TGTGCCAGTAGTATTGGCGGTGGTGCCGGTCAGCCCCAGCATTTT. Translation gives CASSIGGGAGQPQHF.

This clone turned up a few times. The chain has TRBV30 and TRBJ2-1; no reliable D call. Trimming pared 6 bases from V and 0 bases from J, leaving 12 bases between. The CDR3 has 14 residues. The germline CDR1 and CDR2 sequences are GTSNPN and SVGIG (reference sequence). CDR3 sequence: CACHTSGSYNEQFF. The CDR3 nucleotides are TGTGCCTGCCATACTTCAGGCTCCTACAATGAGCAGTTCTTC.

The sample holds a few counts of this clone. V is TRBV27 and J is TRBJ2-7; 7 bases align to TRBD2. Germline CDR1 MNHEY, CDR2 SMNVEV (reference sequence). After removal of 5 bases from V and 7 bases from J, the junction contained 5 bases not matched to a gene. The CDR3 length is 12 residues. The CDR3 protein is CASSKRDLEQYF. The CDR3 DNA reads TGTGCCAGCAGTAAGCGGGACCTGGAGCAGTACTTC.

The CDR3 here is CASSSQGARTGELFF. The CDR3 bases are TGTGCCAGCAGCTCACAGGGGGCGCGCACCGGGGAGCTGTTTTTT. The chain has TRBV5-4 and TRBJ2-2, with TRBD1 matching 9 bases. The CDR3 runs to 15 residues. Trimming took 3 bases from V and 4 from J; bases not matched to a gene: 4. Germline-derived CDR1 and CDR2 are SGHNT and YYREEE (reference sequence).

The J gene is TRBJ1-4, the V gene TRBV13, with D hard to call. Germline V gene data show CDR1 as PRHDT and CDR2 as FYEKMQ (reference sequence). Trimming stripped 5 bases from V and 4 bases from J, with 5 bases between. This CDR3 region has 12 residues. CDR3 in DNA: TGTGCCAGCAGCGTCGTTAATGAAAAACTGTTTTTT. This encodes CASSVVNEKLFF. Based on the CDR3 plus reference TRBV13 and TRBJ1-4, the full variable domain is AAGVIQSPRHLIKEKRETATLKCYPIPRHDTVYWYQQGPGQDPQFLISFYEKMQSDKGSIPDRFSAQQFSDYHSELNMSSLELGDSALYFCASSVVNEKLFFGSGTQLSVL.

This chain connects TRBV25-1 to TRBJ2-3, with 11 bases aligning to TRBD1. The J segment lost 4 bases and the V segment lost 1 base, leaving 1 base of the junction unmatched. CDR3 size: 15 residues. Germline V gene lookup returns CDR1 MGHDK and CDR2 SYGVNS. CDR3 sequence (DNA): TGTGCCAGCAGTGAATGGACAGGGGGCGCAGATACGCAGTATTTT. Translated, it gives CASSEWTGGADTQYF.

This sequence joins TRBV11-2 and TRBJ2-1; D remains unclear. In germline, CDR1 is SGHAT, CDR2 FQNNGV. The CDR3 is made up of 16 amino acids. Between the trimmed V and J ends, which lost 5 bases and 4 bases, there was a span of 18 bases. CDR3 region: CASSPHREPRYNEQFF. The CDR3 DNA sequence: TGTGCCAGCAGCCCCCATCGAGAGCCTAGATACAATGAGCAGTTCTTC.

The V gene is TRBV11-3, the J gene TRBJ2-2, with D perhaps matching TRBD2 (5 bases). From germline, CDR1 is SGHNT and CDR2 YENEEA. The V and J ends lost 8 bases and 5 bases respectively, with 12 bases between them. There are 13 residues in the CDR3. For the CDR3, the DNA is TGTGCCAGCTCCGCCCGGGATACCGGGGAGCTGTTTTTT. The encoded protein is CASSARDTGELFF.

The chain links TRBV6-5 to TRBJ1-2; tentative D call: TRBD1 (5 bases). Germline V gene data show CDR1 as MNHEY and CDR2 as SVGAGI. The CDR3 is 13 residues long. V was cut by 2 bases and J by 11 bases, with 15 bases left in between. Here the CDR3 DNA reads TGTGCCAGCAGTTACCCACCGGGGACCCTGTACACCTTC. The encoded protein is CASSYPPGTLYTF.

V and J are TRBV11-3 and TRBJ2-7; D uncertain. Trimming shortened V by 1 base and J by 1 base, and 5 bases separated the two germline ends. This CDR3 has 13 amino acids. Per the germline V gene, CDR1 is SGHNT and CDR2 is YENEEA. CDR3 sequence (DNA): TGTGCCAGCAGCTTAGCCAGTTCCTACGAGCAGTACTTC. It yields the protein CASSLASSYEQYF. Together with reference TRBV11-3 and TRBJ2-7, the CDR3 gives the full variable domain: EAGVVQSPRYKIIEKKQPVAFWCNPISGHNTLYWYLQNLGQGPELLIRYENEEAVDDSQLPKDRFSAERLKGVDSTLKIQPAELGDSAVYLCASSLASSYEQYFGPGTRLTVT.

The chain is built from TRBV15 and TRBJ1-4, with 7 nucleotides matching TRBD1. V trimming: 2 bases; J trimming: 8 bases; junction bases outside the gene matches: 14. This CDR3 contains 17 residues. Germline V CDR1 and CDR2: LNHNV, YYDKDF (reference sequence). CDR3 protein: CATSRNSPTTGIEKLFF. The CDR3 DNA reads TGTGCCACCAGCAGAAACAGCCCGACGACAGGGATAGAAAAACTGTTTTTT.

Note on this clone: The same CDR3 is also encoded by other DNA sequences in this sample. V gene TRBV9 combines with J gene TRBJ1-3, with D possibly matching TRBD1 (5 bases). The CDR3 is 15 residues long. Trimming shortened V by 2 bases and J by 1 base, and 10 bases separated the two germline ends. CDR1 is SGDLS, CDR2 YYNGEE, per germline. The CDR3 DNA sequence: TGTGCCAGCAGCGTTCTGGGGGGGTCTGGAAACACCATATATTTT. It encodes CASSVLGGSGNTIYF.

The CDR3 region is CASSHTPRQETQYF. For the CDR3, the DNA is TGTGCCAGCAGCCATACGCCCCGCCAAGAGACCCAGTACTTC. This rearrangement joins TRBV3-1 (or the pseudogene TRBV3-2) to TRBJ2-5; D not resolved. Germline lookup yields CDR1 LGHDT and CDR2 YNNKEL (reference sequence). The CDR3 is 14 residues long. V gave up 3 bases and J gave up 1 base, with 9 bases separating them.

This clone is a singleton in its sample. This chain links TRBV19 with TRBJ2-5; weak D call: TRBD1 (5 bases). The CDR3 is made up of 15 amino acids. Germline V gene lookup returns CDR1 LNHDA and CDR2 SQIVND (reference sequence). The ends were cut back, 1 base at V and 4 bases at J, with 13 bases in the middle. CDR3 DNA: TGTGCCAGTAGTATAGGGGGCCAACCGGCAGAGACCCAGTACTTC. Its protein product is CASSIGGQPAETQYF. Full variable domain (rest looked up from reference TRBV19 and TRBJ2-5): DGGITQSPKYLFRKEGQNVTLSCEQNLNHDAMYWYRQDPGQGLRLIYYSQIVNDFQKGDIAEGYSVSREKKESFPLTVTSAQKNPTAFYLCASSIGGQPAETQYFGPGTRLLVL.

This rearrangement joins TRBV19 to TRBJ1-1; no clear D gene. Trimming pared 3 bases from V and 1 base from J, leaving 12 bases between. CDR3 length: 15 amino acids. In germline, CDR1 is LNHDA, CDR2 SQIVND (reference sequence). In nucleotides, the CDR3 is TGTGCCAGTAGTATGGGGATGCGATCGAACACTGAAGCTTTCTTT. Residues: CASSMGMRSNTEAFF.

The chain uses TRBV5-4 and TRBJ2-5, with D perhaps matching TRBD1 or TRBD2 (6 bases each). Trimming took off 0 bases at V and 4 bases at J, with 10 bases between the two ends. The CDR3 has 14 residues. Germline lookup yields CDR1 SGHNT and CDR2 YYREEE (reference sequence). CDR3 region: CASSLAGAGETQYF. The CDR3 DNA sequence: TGTGCCAGCAGCTTGGCGGGGGCAGGAGAGACCCAGTACTTC. The variable domain in full, completed from reference TRBV5-4 and TRBJ2-5, reads ETGVTQSPTHLIKTRGQQVTLRCSSQSGHNTVSWYQQALGQGPQFIFQYYREEENGRGNFPPRFSGLQFPNYSSELNVNALELDDSALYLCASSLAGAGETQYFGPGTRLLVL.

The gene calls are TRBV5-1 and TRBJ2-7, with a weak D call TRBD1 (7 bases). Trimming stripped 6 bases from V and 3 bases from J, with 22 bases between. The CDR3 extends over 16 amino acids. Germline CDR1 and CDR2: SGHRS and YFSETQ. DNA of the CDR3: TGCGCCAGCACCCTTGGTGTGGAGGGGGCTAGCTACGAGCAGTACTTC. This codes for CASTLGVEGASYEQYF.

The chain couples TRBV30 to TRBJ1-1; no definite D call. Trimming shortened V by 3 bases and J by 3 bases, and 11 bases separated the two germline ends. The CDR3 length is 13 residues. Looked up from germline, CDR1 is GTSNPN and CDR2 is SVGIG (reference sequence). The CDR3 sequence: CAWSVQAHTEAFF. The CDR3 bases are TGTGCCTGGAGCGTCCAAGCGCACACTGAAGCTTTCTTT.